This T cell receptor beta chain derives from a study of T cells in Graves' hyperthyroidism and ophthalmopathy. Whole-study results and caveats: The blood repertoire included most of the expanded thyroid clonotypes above 0.001.

This clonotype came up many times. The antigen is undetermined. Patients with ophthalmopathy all had a Clinical Activity Score of at least 3, a NOSPECS grade of at least 4 and duration under 3 months. Trimming removed 6 bases at V and 3 bases at J, with 12 bases between. CDR3 length: 14 residues. CDR1 and CDR2 from the germline V gene are MGHDK and SYGVNS. Amplified TCR beta CDR3 regions came from RNA transcripts. Primed by the HTBI set, a first-round RT-PCR was run on the TCR CDR3. TCRdb re-called the multiplex PCR reads through MiXCR, storing one row per CDR3 protein. The sample lists about 380,000 distinct CDR3 sequences; approximately 18% were seen once.

The receptor comes from a man aged 18 to 29 with Graves' ophthalmopathy. V is TRBV25-1 and J is TRBJ1-5; D gene ambiguous. The source material was blood. The CDR3 protein is CASSNTGNNQPQHF. For the CDR3, the DNA is TGTGCCAGCAGCAACACTGGGAACAATCAGCCCCAGCATTTT.